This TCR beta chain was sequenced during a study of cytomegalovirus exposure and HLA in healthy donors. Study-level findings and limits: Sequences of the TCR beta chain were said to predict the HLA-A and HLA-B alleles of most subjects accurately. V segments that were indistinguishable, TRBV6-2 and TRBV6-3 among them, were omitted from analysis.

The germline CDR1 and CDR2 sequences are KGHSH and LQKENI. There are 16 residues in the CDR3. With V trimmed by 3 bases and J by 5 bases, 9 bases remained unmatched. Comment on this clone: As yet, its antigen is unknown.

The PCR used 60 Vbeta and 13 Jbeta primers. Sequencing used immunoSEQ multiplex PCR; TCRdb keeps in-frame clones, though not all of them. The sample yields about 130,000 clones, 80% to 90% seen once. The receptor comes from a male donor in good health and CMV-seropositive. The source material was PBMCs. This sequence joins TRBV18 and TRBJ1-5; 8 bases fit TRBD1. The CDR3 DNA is TGTGCCAGCTCACCGTCAGGGGGCTCGGATTATCAGCCCCAGCATTTT. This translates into CASSPSGGSDYQPQHF.